This T cell receptor (beta chain) was obtained from a study of T cell responses to AZD1222 COVID-19 vaccine. Points from the study as a whole: Vaccine-associated CD4 TCRs spanned spike, dominant at 160-218 and 743-854.

The germline CDR1 and CDR2 sequences are DFQATT and SNEGSKA (reference sequence). Trimming removed 3 bases at V and 0 bases at J, with 17 bases between. This CDR3 has 16 amino acids. Notes on this clone: Its antigen remains unidentified.

Second-dose groups at about 4 or about 12 weeks were pooled. The repertoire was sequenced with immunoSEQ multiplex PCR; TCRdb's copy has only in-frame clones and lacks some. The data contain about 160,000 clones, 94% of them singletons. This clonotype was obtained from an adult who received the AZD1222 COVID-19 vaccine. This chain joins TRBV20-1 and TRBJ1-1, with D tentatively TRBD1 (6 bases). Specimen: peripheral blood, collected 28 days after the second AZD1222 dose. Here the CDR3 DNA reads TGCAGTGCTAGTTGGGGCCCGACAGGAGTGAACACTGAAGCTTTCTTT. Residues: CSASWGPTGVNTEAFF.